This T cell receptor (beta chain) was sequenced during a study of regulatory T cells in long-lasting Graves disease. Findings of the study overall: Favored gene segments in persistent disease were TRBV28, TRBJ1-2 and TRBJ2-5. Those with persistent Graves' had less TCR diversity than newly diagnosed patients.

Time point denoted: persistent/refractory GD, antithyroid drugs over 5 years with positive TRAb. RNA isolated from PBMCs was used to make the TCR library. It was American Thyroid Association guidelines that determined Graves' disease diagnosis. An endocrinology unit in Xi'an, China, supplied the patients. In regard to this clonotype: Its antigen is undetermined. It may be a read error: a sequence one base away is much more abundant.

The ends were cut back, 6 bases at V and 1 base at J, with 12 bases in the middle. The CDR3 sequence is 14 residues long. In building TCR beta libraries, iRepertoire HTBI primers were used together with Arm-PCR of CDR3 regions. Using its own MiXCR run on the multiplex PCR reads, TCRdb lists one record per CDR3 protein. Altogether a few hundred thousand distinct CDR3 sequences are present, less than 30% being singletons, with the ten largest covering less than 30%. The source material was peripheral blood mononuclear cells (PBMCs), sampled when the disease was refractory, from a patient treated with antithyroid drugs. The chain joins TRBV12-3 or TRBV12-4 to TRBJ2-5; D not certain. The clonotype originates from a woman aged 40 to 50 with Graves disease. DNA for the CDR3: TGTGCCAGCAGCCATGTGTCAGCCCAAGAGACCCAGTACTTC. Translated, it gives CASSHVSAQETQYF.